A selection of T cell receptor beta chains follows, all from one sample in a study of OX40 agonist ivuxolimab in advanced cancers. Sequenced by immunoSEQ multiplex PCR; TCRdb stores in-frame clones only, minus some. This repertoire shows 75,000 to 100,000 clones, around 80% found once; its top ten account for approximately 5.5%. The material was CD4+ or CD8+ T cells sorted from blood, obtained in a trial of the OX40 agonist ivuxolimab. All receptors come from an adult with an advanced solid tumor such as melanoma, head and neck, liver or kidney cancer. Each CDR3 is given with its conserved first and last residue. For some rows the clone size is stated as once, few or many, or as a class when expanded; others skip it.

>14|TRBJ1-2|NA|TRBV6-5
CASKAPGIGYGYTF
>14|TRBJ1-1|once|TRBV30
CAWDPVGTNTEAFF
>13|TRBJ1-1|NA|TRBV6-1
CASSVGRRTEAFF
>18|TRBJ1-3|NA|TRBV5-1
CASSSIKPGTGSGNTIYF
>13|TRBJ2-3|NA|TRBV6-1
CASSEERPGTQYF
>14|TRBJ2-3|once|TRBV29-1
CSVVSAASTDTQYF
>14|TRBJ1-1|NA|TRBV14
CASTASYMNTEAFF
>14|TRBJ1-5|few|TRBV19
CASSIGQPGGPQHF
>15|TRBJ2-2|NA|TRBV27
CASSLWGRGTGELFF
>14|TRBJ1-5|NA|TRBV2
CASSATGDYQPQHF
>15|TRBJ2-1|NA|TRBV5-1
CASSLQAGPYNEQFF
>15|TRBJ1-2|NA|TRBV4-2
CASSPSLGSGYGYTF
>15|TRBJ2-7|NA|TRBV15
CATSRDFRTSYEQYF
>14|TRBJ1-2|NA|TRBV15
CATSRGGGTYGYTF
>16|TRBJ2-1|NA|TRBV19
CASSIDRGTARIEQFF
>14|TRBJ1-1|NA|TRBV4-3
CASSQDRGDTEAFF
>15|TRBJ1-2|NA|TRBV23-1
CASSPRLFARNGYTF
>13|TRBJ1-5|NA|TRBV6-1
CASSEAELQPQHF
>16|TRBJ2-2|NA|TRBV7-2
CASSPKGRERTGELFF
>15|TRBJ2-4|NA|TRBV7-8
CASSSGYNGENIQYF
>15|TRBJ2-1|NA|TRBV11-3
CASSLVAGGHNEQFF
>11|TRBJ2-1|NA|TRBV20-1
CSATLNNEQFF
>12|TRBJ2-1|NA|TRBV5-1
CASRKRSGEQFF
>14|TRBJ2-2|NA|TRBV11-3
CASSFSGGTGELFF
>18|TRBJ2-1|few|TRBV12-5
CASGFGSGAGALQVEQFF
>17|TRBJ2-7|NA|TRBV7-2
CASSLGVSSGRVYEQYF
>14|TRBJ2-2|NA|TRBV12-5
CASGLWGITGELFF
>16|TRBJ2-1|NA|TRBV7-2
CASSPYGESSYNEQFF
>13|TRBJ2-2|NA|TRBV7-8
CASSLLLGGELFF
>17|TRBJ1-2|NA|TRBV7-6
CASSLTGVNGQHYGYTF
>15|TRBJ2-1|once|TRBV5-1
CASSLDNGPYNEQFF
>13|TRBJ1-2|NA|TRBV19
CASSIRGPIGYTF
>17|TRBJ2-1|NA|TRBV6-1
CASSELQGALTYNEQFF
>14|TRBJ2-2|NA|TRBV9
CASTLGVNTGELFF
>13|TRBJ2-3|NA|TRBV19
CASSTGRVDTQYF
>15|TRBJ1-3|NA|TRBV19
CASSRAWGNGNTIYF
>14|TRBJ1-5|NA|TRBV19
CASSPDRGNQPQHF
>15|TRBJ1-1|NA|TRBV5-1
CASSLEGGANTEAFF
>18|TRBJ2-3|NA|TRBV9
CASSASPGLAGRTDTQYF
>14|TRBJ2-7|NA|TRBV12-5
CASAPSGSLGEQYF
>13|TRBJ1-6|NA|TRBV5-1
CASSPEADSPLHF
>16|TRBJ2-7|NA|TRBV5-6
CASSSYRTGTSYEQYF